What follows are 12 T cell receptor beta chains derived from one specimen sequenced in a study of shared clonotypes between healthy human individuals. Generated by immunoSEQ multiplex PCR, the TCRdb table keeps only in-frame clones and is missing some. The sample consists of about 2.4 million clones, 90% to 95% of them appearing once. The sample was naive CD4+ T cells from PBMCs. The subset here: CD45RA+ positively selected. These receptor sequences come from a man aged 18 to 29 in good health. Some clones in this sample may be carry-over from other donors' samples.

The sample holds one count of this clone. This chain links TRBV27 with TRBJ2-2; TRBD2 agrees at 7 bases. Looked up from germline, CDR1 is MNHEY and CDR2 is SMNVEV (reference sequence). This CDR3 spans 15 amino acids. V lost 5 bases and J lost 6; bases outside the gene matches: 9. The CDR3 DNA reads TGTGCCAGCAGTCCCCTAGCGGTTATGGCCGGGGAGCTGTTTTTT. Encoded protein: CASSPLAVMAGELFF.

This rearrangement joins TRBV27 to TRBJ2-1; 9 nucleotides line up with TRBD2. J gave up 1 base and V 2 bases, and 3 bases lay outside the gene matches. Germline lookup yields CDR1 MNHEY and CDR2 SMNVEV (reference sequence). This CDR3 is 16 amino acids long. The CDR3 nucleotides read TGTGCCAGCAGTTTAGAGGCGGGAGGGTCCTACAATGAGCAGTTCTTC. Protein: CASSLEAGGSYNEQFF.

The V call is TRBV5-5, the J call TRBJ1-3, with TRBD1 as a possible D gene (5 bases). Trimming took off 4 bases at V and 2 bases at J, with 13 bases between the two ends. CDR1 and CDR2 from the germline V gene are SGHKS and YYEKEE (reference sequence). The CDR3 spans 15 residues. This chain's CDR3 is CASSPIGAAGNTIYF. The DNA of the CDR3 is TGTGCCAGCAGCCCGATCGGGGCCGCTGGAAACACCATATATTTT.

The gene calls are TRBV5-4 and TRBJ2-7, with 7 bases identical to TRBD1. Germline CDR1 and CDR2: SGHNT and YYREEE (reference sequence). The CDR3 is 15 residues long. The V and J ends lost 5 bases and 2 bases, in that order; junction bases with no gene match: 10. The CDR3 spells CASRSRTGETYEQYF. Here the CDR3 DNA reads TGTGCCAGCAGATCTAGAACAGGGGAAACCTACGAGCAGTACTTC.

This clone was recorded a few times. Other nucleotide sequences from this sample produce the same CDR3. The V gene is TRBV9, the J gene TRBJ2-2; TRBD2 agrees at 9 bases. V shed 2 bases, J shed 2 bases, and the junction held 4 bases outside the gene matches. Looked up from germline, CDR1 is SGDLS and CDR2 is YYNGEE. The CDR3 covers 16 residues. CDR3 amino acids: CASSVSGRVNTGELFF. The CDR3 coding sequence is TGTGCCAGCAGCGTTAGCGGGAGAGTAAACACCGGGGAGCTGTTTTTT.

V is TRBV5-6 and J is TRBJ1-2, with D maybe TRBD1 (5 bases). CDR1 is SGHDT, CDR2 YYEEEE, per germline. V gave up 4 bases and J gave up 5 bases, with 9 bases separating them. This CDR3 has 12 amino acids. CDR3 in amino acids: CASSVQVYGYTF. CDR3 DNA sequence: TGTGCCAGCAGCGTACAGGTTTATGGCTACACCTTC.

This chain connects TRBV9 to TRBJ2-3; 8 nucleotides line up with TRBD2. There are 15 residues in the CDR3. Trimming removed 4 bases from V and 2 bases from J; junction bases left unmatched: 6. Germline assignment: CDR1 SGDLS and CDR2 YYNGEE. DNA for the CDR3: TGTGCCAGCAGCCCAACTAGCGGAGCCACAGATACGCAGTATTTT. It is translated as CASSPTSGATDTQYF.

A remark on this clone: The same CDR3 can be traced to other DNA sequences in this sample. The DNA of the CDR3 is TGCGCCAGCAGTCTGACCCAACCCACAGATACGCAGTATTTT. This translates into CASSLTQPTDTQYF. The V gene is TRBV5-1, the J gene TRBJ2-3; D gene uncertain. The CDR3 contains 14 residues. Trimming cost V 5 bases and J 2 bases, with 12 bases left between them. Per germline, CDR1 SGHRS and CDR2 YFSETQ.

The chain couples TRBV27 to TRBJ2-5; D gene ambiguous. Trimming took 6 bases from V and 1 from J, leaving 9 bases between them. This CDR3 is built from 13 residues. CDR1 is MNHEY, CDR2 SMNVEV, per germline (reference sequence). The CDR3 sequence is CASRNWFQETQYF. The CDR3 DNA reads TGTGCCAGCAGGAACTGGTTCCAAGAGACCCAGTACTTC.

The chain links TRBV30 to TRBJ1-5, with a tentative D call TRBD1 (5 bases). The CDR3 covers 15 residues. The V and J ends lost 3 bases and 3 bases respectively, with 15 bases between them. The germline V gene encodes CDR1 GTSNPN and CDR2 SVGIG (reference sequence). CDR3 in amino acids: CAWRGQGIYNQPQHF. In DNA, the CDR3 is TGTGCCTGGAGAGGGCAGGGAATATACAATCAGCCCCAGCATTTT.

This sequence joins TRBV5-6 and TRBJ1-4, with 9 positions matching TRBD1. The CDR3 is 16 residues long. V was clipped by 4 bases and J by 0 bases; unmatched bases: 4. Per the germline V gene, CDR1 is SGHDT and CDR2 is YYEEEE. CDR3 nucleotides: TGTGCCAGCAGCCCGGGGACAGGGTCAACTAATGAAAAACTGTTTTTT. This gives the protein CASSPGTGSTNEKLFF. Using reference TRBV5-6 and TRBJ1-4 for the parts outside the CDR3, the full variable domain is DAGVTQSPTHLIKTRGQQVTLRCSPKSGHDTVSWYQQALGQGPQFIFQYYEEEERQRGNFPDRFSGHQFPNYSSELNVNALLLGDSALYLCASSPGTGSTNEKLFFGSGTQLSVL.

The rearrangement links TRBV27 to TRBJ2-7; 10 nucleotides match TRBD2. V shed 4 bases and J 2 bases; nucleotides not matched to a gene: 8. Germline CDR1 MNHEY, CDR2 SMNVEV (reference sequence). This CDR3 is 16 amino acids long. This CDR3 is CASSSLAGAPAYEQYF. The CDR3 region has the DNA TGTGCCAGCAGTTCTCTAGCGGGAGCGCCCGCCTACGAGCAGTACTTC.